This TCR beta chain was retrieved from a study of neurological immune-mediated disorders. Germline CDR1 reads SGHDT; CDR2 reads YYEEEE. The CDR3 length is 16 residues. Trimming took 0 bases from V and 3 from J; bases not matched to a gene: 8. Template-switch 5'RACE cDNA synthesis added a 10-nucleotide unique molecular identifier. TCRdb called the 5' RACE reads again in MiXCR, with one record for every CDR3 protein. The table lists fewer than 35,000 distinct CDR3 sequences, roughly 4.4% of them singletons. This clonotype has a count of ten or more. This clonotype originated in a man between 18 and 29 years old in good health. The specimen sequenced was PBMCs. This sequence joins TRBV5-6 and TRBJ2-5, with 7 bases fitting TRBD1. CDR3 DNA sequence: TGTGCCAGCAGCTTGGGCATGGGACAGTTAGAAGAGACCCAGTACTTC. Translated, it gives CASSLGMGQLEETQYF.